A single sample is the source of the 15 T cell receptor beta chains below, sequenced in a study of blood T cell repertoires in COVID-19 (TCRdb year 2020). Library preparation was by the immunoSEQ multiplex PCR assay. TCRdb limited this immuneACCESS table to in-frame rearrangements with V and J called. A share of clones is missing; checked studies link under half to unresolved V genes, and the rest is unexplained. The sample yields 190,000 or so clones; 75% to 90% were counted once. The ten largest account for roughly 1.2% of the sample. What was sequenced was PBMCs or T cells enriched from blood (not recorded which). These receptors originate from a man aged 30-40 years who had recovered from COVID-19.

This sequence joins TRBV7-8 and TRBJ2-3; TRBD2 matches 13 bases. This CDR3 region has 21 residues. CDR1 SGHVS and CDR2 FQNEAQ come from the germline V gene. V gave up 0 bases and J gave up 0 bases; unmatched junction bases: 12. CDR3 amino acids: CASSLALWQGLAGSSTDTQYF. The DNA of the CDR3 is TGTGCCAGCAGCTTAGCGCTCTGGCAGGGACTAGCGGGGTCTAGCACAGATACGCAGTATTTT.

This chain uses TRBV3-1 (or the pseudogene TRBV3-2) with TRBJ2-7; 7 nucleotides match TRBD1. Germline-derived CDR1 and CDR2 are LGHDT and YNNKEL (reference sequence). This CDR3 has 12 amino acids. V shed 8 bases, J shed 3 bases, and the junction held 4 bases outside the gene matches. In nucleotides, the CDR3 is TGTGCCAGCGCCCGACAGGGCTACGAGCAGTACTTC. This codes for CASARQGYEQYF.

The chain employs TRBV9 and TRBJ2-5; D perhaps matches TRBD2 (6 bases). The V and J ends lost 3 bases and 2 bases respectively, with 20 bases between them. Germline V CDR1 and CDR2: SGDLS, YYNGEE. The CDR3 runs to 17 residues. CDR3 DNA sequence: TGTGCCAGCAGCGCGCATCGGGACTTAATCTCACAAGAGACCCAGTACTTC. It encodes CASSAHRDLISQETQYF.

The J gene is TRBJ1-5, the V gene TRBV6-5; 7 bases agree with TRBD1. The V and J ends lost 6 bases and 4 bases, in that order; junction bases with no gene match: 9. CDR3 size: 15 residues. Germline CDR1 reads MNHEY; CDR2 reads SVGAGI. In DNA, the CDR3 is TGTGCCAGCAGAATATACGACAGGGCGAATCAGCCCCAGCATTTT. Translating it yields CASRIYDRANQPQHF.

The V gene is TRBV25-1, the J gene TRBJ1-2; no reliable D call. With 0 bases removed from V and 2 bases from J, the gap between germline ends came to 10 bases. Germline V lookup: CDR1 MGHDK, CDR2 SYGVNS. The CDR3 is 15 amino acids. CDR3 DNA: TGTGCCAGCAGTGAATATGTAGGACTAAACTATGGCTACACCTTC. This codes for CASSEYVGLNYGYTF.

The chain is built from TRBV19 and TRBJ2-7; 11 nucleotides align to TRBD1. V gave up 5 bases and J gave up 5 bases; unmatched junction bases: 5. Germline V gives CDR1 LNHDA, CDR2 SQIVND (reference sequence). The CDR3 loop spans 14 amino acids. The CDR3, as DNA: TGTGCCAGTAGTGCTCGGGACAGGGGGAACGAGCAGTACTTC. It is translated as CASSARDRGNEQYF.

The chain has TRBV6-6 and TRBJ2-7; D may be TRBD2 (6 bases). The length of the CDR3 is 13 residues. Germline V gene lookup returns CDR1 MNHNY and CDR2 SVGAGI (reference sequence). The V gene lost 5 bases and the J gene lost 7 bases, with 15 bases spanning the gap. For the CDR3, the DNA is TGTGCCAGCAGTCAATCGCTAGCGTCTGAGCAGTACTTC. Its protein is CASSQSLASEQYF.

This chain uses TRBV24-1 with TRBJ2-7; 8 nucleotides agree with TRBD2. The CDR3 totals 16 residues. The germline CDR1 and CDR2 sequences are KGHDR and SFDVKD. V lost 5 bases to trimming and J lost 2 bases; unmatched junction nucleotides: 10. The CDR3 nucleotides read TGTGCCACCAGTGCCTCGACTAGCGAGGACCCCTACGAGCAGTACTTC. This translates into CATSASTSEDPYEQYF.

This chain links TRBV6-5 with TRBJ1-4, with D maybe TRBD1 (6 bases). Per the germline V gene, CDR1 is MNHEY and CDR2 is SVGAGI. The CDR3 totals 12 residues. V was trimmed by 6 bases and J by 6 bases, leaving 8 bases between them. CDR3 loop: CASSRQDEKLFF. The CDR3, as DNA: TGTGCCAGCAGCCGACAGGATGAAAAACTGTTTTTT.

The V call is TRBV27, the J call TRBJ1-1, with 8 bases fitting TRBD1. J gave up 0 bases and V 7 bases, and 7 bases lay outside the gene matches. The CDR3 has 15 residues. CDR1 is MNHEY and CDR2 is SMNVEV in the germline V gene (reference sequence). The DNA for the CDR3 is TGTGCCAGCAACCCAGACAGGGGAATGAACACTGAAGCTTTCTTT. Translation: CASNPDRGMNTEAFF.

This clone is a singleton in its sample. The chain recombines TRBV10-2 with TRBJ2-7, with TRBD2 identical over 9 bases. Per germline, CDR1 WSHSY and CDR2 SAAADI. The junction had 9 bases not matched to a gene; V was cut back by 6 bases and J by 3 bases. This CDR3 contains 15 residues. The CDR3 region has the DNA TGCGCCAGCAGGGACCCGGGACTAGCCAGCTACGAGCAGTACTTC. Amino acids: CASRDPGLASYEQYF.

V usage is TRBV19 and J usage is TRBJ1-2; D is perhaps TRBD1 (6 bases). The ends were cut back, 3 bases at V and 4 bases at J, with 18 bases in the middle. The CDR3 is 16 residues long. Germline values: CDR1 LNHDA, CDR2 SQIVND (reference sequence). CDR3 nucleotide sequence: TGTGCCAGTAGTATTATGTTTTCGGGGGGCAGCTATGGCTACACCTTC. It encodes CASSIMFSGGSYGYTF.

The V gene is TRBV7-9, the J gene TRBJ2-3, with D possibly matching TRBD1 (5 bases). Germline V gene lookup returns CDR1 SEHNR and CDR2 FQNEAQ (reference sequence). V was shortened by 5 bases and J by 5 bases, with 11 bases between the two germline ends. This CDR3 comprises 13 residues. This CDR3 reads CASSTQQGDTQYF. CDR3 bases: TGTGCCAGCAGCACCCAGCAGGGAGATACGCAGTATTTT.

This chain links TRBV3-1 (or the pseudogene TRBV3-2) with TRBJ1-1; 9 bases are shared with TRBD1. Germline CDR1 reads LGHDT; CDR2 reads YNNKEL (reference sequence). The CDR3 length is 14 residues. The V and J ends lost 4 bases and 5 bases, in that order; junction bases with no gene match: 5. The CDR3 region is CASSRTGASTEAFF. In nucleotides, the CDR3 is TGTGCCAGCAGCCGGACAGGGGCGAGTACTGAAGCTTTCTTT.

V is TRBV7-9 and J is TRBJ1-2; possible D gene TRBD1, 5 bases. The CDR3 covers 16 residues. From germline, CDR1 is SEHNR and CDR2 FQNEAQ (reference sequence). The V end lost 5 bases, the J end lost 0 bases, and 16 bases lay between the germline ends. CDR3 DNA: TGTGCCAGCAGCATCGGACAATCTCTGTCTAACTATGGCTACACCTTC. Its protein is CASSIGQSLSNYGYTF.